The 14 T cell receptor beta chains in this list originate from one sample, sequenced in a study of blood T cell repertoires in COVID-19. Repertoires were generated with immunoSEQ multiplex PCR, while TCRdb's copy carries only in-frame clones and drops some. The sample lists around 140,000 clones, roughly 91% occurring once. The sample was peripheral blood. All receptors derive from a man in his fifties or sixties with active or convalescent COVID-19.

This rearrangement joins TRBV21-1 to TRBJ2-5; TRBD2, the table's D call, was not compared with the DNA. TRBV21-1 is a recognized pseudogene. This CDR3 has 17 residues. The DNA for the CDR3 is TGTGCCAGCAGCAAAGAGGGGACTAGGGTATACCAAGAGACCCAGTACTTC. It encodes CASSKEGTRVYQETQYF.

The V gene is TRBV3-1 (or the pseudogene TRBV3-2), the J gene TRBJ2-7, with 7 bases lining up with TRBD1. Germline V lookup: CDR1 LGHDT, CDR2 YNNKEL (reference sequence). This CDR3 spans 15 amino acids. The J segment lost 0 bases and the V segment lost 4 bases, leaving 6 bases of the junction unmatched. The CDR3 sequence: CASSLGTAASYEQYF. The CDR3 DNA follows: TGTGCCAGCAGCCTCGGGACAGCAGCCTCCTACGAGCAGTACTTC.

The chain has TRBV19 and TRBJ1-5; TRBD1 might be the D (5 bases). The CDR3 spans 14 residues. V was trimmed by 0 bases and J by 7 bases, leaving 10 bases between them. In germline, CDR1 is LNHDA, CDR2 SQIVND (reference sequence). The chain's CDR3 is CASSIDRVAQPQHF. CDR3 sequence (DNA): TGTGCCAGTAGTATAGACAGGGTGGCACAGCCCCAGCATTTT.

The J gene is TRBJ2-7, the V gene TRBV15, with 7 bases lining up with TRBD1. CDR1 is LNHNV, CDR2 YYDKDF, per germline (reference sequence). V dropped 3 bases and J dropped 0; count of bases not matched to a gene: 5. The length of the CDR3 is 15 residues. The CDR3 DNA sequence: TGTGCCACCAGCAGTAAAGGGGGCCCCTCCTACGAGCAGTACTTC. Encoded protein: CATSSKGGPSYEQYF. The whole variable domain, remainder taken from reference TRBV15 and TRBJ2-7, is DAMVIQNPRYQVTQFGKPVTLSCSQTLNHNVMYWYQQKSSQAPKLLFHYYDKDFNNEADTPDNFQSRRPNTSFCFLDIRSPGLGDTAMYLCATSSKGGPSYEQYFGPGTRLTVT.

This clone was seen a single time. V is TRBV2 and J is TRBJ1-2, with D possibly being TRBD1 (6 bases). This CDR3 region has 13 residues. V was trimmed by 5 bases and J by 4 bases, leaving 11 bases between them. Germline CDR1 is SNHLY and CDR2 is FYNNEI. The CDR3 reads CASSNRAPYGYTF. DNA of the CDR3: TGTGCCAGCAGTAACAGGGCCCCCTATGGCTACACCTTC.

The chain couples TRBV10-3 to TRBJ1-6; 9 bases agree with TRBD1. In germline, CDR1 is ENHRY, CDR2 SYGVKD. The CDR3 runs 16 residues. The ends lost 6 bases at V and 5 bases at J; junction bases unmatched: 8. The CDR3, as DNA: TGTGCCATCAGAAAACAGGGGGCGCTAAATAATTCACCCCTCCACTTT. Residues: CAIRKQGALNNSPLHF.

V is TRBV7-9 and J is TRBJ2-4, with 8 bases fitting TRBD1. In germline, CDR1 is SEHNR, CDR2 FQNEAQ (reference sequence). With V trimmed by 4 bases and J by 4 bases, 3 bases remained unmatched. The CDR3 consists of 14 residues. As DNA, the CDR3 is TGTGCCAGCAGCTCCCAGGGGGCGAAAAACATTCAGTACTTC. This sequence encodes CASSSQGAKNIQYF. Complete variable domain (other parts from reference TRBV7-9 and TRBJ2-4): DTGVSQNPRHKITKRGQNVTFRCDPISEHNRLYWYRQTLGQGPEFLTYFQNEAQLEKSRLLSDRFSAERPKGSFSTLEIQRTEQGDSAMYLCASSSQGAKNIQYFGAGTRLSVL.

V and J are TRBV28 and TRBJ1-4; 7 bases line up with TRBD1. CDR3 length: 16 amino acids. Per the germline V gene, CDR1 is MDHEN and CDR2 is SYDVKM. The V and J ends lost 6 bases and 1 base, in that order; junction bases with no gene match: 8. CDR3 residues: CASSPFRQGTNEKLFF. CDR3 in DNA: TGTGCCAGCAGCCCGTTTCGACAGGGAACTAATGAAAAACTGTTTTTT.

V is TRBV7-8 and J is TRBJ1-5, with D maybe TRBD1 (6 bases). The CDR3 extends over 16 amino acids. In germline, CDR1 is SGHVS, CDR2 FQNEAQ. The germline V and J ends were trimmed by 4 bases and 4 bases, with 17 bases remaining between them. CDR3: CASSSPQGSRNQPQHF. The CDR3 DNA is TGTGCCAGCAGCTCACCACAGGGTTCGAGAAATCAGCCCCAGCATTTT.

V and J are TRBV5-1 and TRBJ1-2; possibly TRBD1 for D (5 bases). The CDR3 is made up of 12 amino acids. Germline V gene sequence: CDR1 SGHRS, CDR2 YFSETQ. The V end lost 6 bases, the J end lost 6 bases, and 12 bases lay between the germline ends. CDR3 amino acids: CASTLVGDGYTF. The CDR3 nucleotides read TGCGCCAGCACTCTTGTAGGGGATGGCTACACCTTC.

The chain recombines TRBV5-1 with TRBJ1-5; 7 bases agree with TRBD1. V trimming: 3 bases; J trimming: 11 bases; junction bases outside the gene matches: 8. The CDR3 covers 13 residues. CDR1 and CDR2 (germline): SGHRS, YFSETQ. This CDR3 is CASSWTGLTAQHF. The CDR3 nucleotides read TGCGCCAGCAGCTGGACAGGTCTGACAGCCCAGCATTTT.

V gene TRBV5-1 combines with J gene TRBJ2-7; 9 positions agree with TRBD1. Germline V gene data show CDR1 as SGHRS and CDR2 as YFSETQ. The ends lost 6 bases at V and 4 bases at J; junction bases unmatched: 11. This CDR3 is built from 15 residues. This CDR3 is CASTPAPGQGYEQYF. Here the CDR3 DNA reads TGCGCCAGCACCCCCGCCCCGGGACAGGGATACGAGCAGTACTTC.

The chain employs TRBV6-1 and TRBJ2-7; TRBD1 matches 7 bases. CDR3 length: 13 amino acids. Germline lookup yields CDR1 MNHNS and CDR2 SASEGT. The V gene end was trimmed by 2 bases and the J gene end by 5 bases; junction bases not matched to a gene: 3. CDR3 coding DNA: TGTGCCAGCAGTGAAACAGGGGACCACGAGCAGTACTTC. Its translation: CASSETGDHEQYF.

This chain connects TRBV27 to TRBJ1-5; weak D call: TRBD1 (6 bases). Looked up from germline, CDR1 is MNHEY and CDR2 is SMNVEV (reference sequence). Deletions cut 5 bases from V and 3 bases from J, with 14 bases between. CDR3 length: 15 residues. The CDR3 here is CASSPLRGVNQPQHF. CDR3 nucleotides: TGTGCCAGCAGTCCCCTCAGGGGCGTCAATCAGCCCCAGCATTTT.